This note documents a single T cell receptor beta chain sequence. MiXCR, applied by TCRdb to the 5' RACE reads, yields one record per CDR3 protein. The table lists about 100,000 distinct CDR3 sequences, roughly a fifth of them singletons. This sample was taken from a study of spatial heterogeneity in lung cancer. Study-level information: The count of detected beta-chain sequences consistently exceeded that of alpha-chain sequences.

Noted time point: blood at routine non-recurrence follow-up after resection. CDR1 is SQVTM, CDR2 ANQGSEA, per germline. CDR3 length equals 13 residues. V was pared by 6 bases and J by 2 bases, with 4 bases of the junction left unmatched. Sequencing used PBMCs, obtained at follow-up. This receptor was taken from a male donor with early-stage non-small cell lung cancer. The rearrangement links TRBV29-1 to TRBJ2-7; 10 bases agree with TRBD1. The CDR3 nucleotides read TGCAGCGTCGGGACAGGGGCTACCTACGAGCAGTACTTC. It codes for CSVGTGATYEQYF.